These 30 T cell receptor beta chains were sequenced from one sample in a study of blood T cells in healthy people across ages. For the second PCR, which ran for roughly 6 to 12 cycles, a sample-barcoded 5' primer and a J-beta primer mix were used. TCRdb redid the calling of the 5' RACE reads with MiXCR, one entry per CDR3 protein. The sample records over a million distinct CDR3 sequences, 40% to 45% being singletons. The sample comprised blood. These receptors came from a woman in her sixties in good health.

The V and J genes are TRBV28 and TRBJ2-5, with a tentative D call TRBD1 (5 bases). This CDR3 is 14 amino acids long. The V end lost 3 bases, the J end lost 2 bases, and 10 bases lay between the germline ends. Germline lookup yields CDR1 MDHEN and CDR2 SYDVKM. DNA of the CDR3: TGTGCCAGCAGTTTCAACAGGATGCAAGAGACCCAGTACTTC. Amino acids: CASSFNRMQETQYF.

Remarks on this clonotype: A much bigger clone sits one base away, suggesting this may be a read error. This rearrangement joins TRBV29-1 to TRBJ2-3; 8 nucleotides line up with TRBD2. This CDR3 comprises 17 residues. CDR1 is SQVTM, CDR2 ANQGSEA, per germline. CDR3 nucleotide sequence: TGCAACGTTGATGGTCGCCGGCGGGGGGCCTCCCCAGATACGCAGTATTTT. It yields the protein CNVDGRRRGASPDTQYF.

As regards this clonotype: One junction end does not reproduce the germline sequence, and a read error may be involved. The V and J genes are TRBV2 and TRBJ2-7; no clear D gene. Germline CDR1 and CDR2: SNHLY and FYNNEI. The CDR3 sequence is 10 residues long. The CDR3 sequence is CASSEWEQYF. As DNA, the CDR3 is TGTGCCAGTAGTGAGTGGGAGCAGTACTTC.

This clonotype was seen a handful of times. The chain combines TRBV20-1 with TRBJ2-5; D tentatively reads TRBD1 or TRBD2 (5 bases each). V gave up 5 bases and J gave up 1 base, with 14 bases separating them. The CDR3 consists of 14 residues. CDR1 and CDR2 (germline): DFQATT, SNEGSKA (reference sequence). CDR3 in DNA: TGCAGTGCTTTGGACATCCGGGGCCAAGAGACCCAGTACTTC. The encoded protein is CSALDIRGQETQYF.

The chain joins TRBV5-1 to TRBJ2-7; no definite D call. CDR1 and CDR2 from the germline V gene are SGHRS and YFSETQ. CDR3 size: 17 residues. V was trimmed by 4 bases and J by 2 bases, leaving 22 bases between them. DNA for the CDR3: TGCGCCAGCAGCCCCATTGGTCTACCCGGCCCCCCCTACGAGCAGTACTTC. It specifies CASSPIGLPGPPYEQYF.

This clonotype was counted between two and nine times. The chain has TRBV3-1 and TRBJ2-3; D remains ambiguous. This CDR3 comprises 14 residues. The germline CDR1 and CDR2 sequences are LGHDT and YNNKEL (reference sequence). Deletions cut 5 bases from V and 4 bases from J, with 13 bases between. CDR3 loop: CASSDTPVADTQYF. The CDR3 DNA reads TGTGCCAGCAGCGATACACCGGTCGCAGATACGCAGTATTTT.

CDR3 loop: CASSLMASETQYF. In nucleotides, the CDR3 is TGTGCCAGCAGCCTTATGGCCTCAGAGACCCAGTACTTC. The rearrangement links TRBV27 to TRBJ2-5; D uncertain. CDR1 and CDR2 from the germline V gene are MNHEY and SMNVEV (reference sequence). V was pared by 6 bases and J by 4 bases, with 12 bases between. This CDR3 has 13 residues.

The V call is TRBV6-5, the J call TRBJ2-3; D ambiguous. The germline V gene has CDR1 MNHEY and CDR2 SVGAGI. Deletions cut 0 bases from V and 0 bases from J, with 10 bases between. CDR3 length: 16 residues. The chain's CDR3 is CASSYSFRASTDTQYF. The CDR3 nucleotides are TGTGCCAGCAGTTACTCGTTTCGCGCTAGCACAGATACGCAGTATTTT.

A few counts support this clonotype. This rearrangement joins TRBV10-1 to TRBJ2-3; TRBD2 matches at 12 bases. After removal of 6 bases from V and 6 bases from J, the junction contained 16 bases not matched to a gene. Germline CDR1 WNHNN, CDR2 SYGVQD (reference sequence). The CDR3 length is 18 residues. CDR3 DNA sequence: TGCGCCAGCAGCGGGGGACTAGCGGGTTTAAGAAGTGATGATACGCAGTATTTT. Amino acids: CASSGGLAGLRSDDTQYF.

This clonotype came up a few times. The rearrangement joins TRBV27 to TRBJ2-1; tentatively, D is TRBD1 (5 bases). This CDR3 has 15 residues. Trimming cost V 2 bases and J 5 bases, with 13 bases left between them. Germline CDR1 MNHEY, CDR2 SMNVEV (reference sequence). The CDR3 DNA follows: TGTGCCAGCAGTTTAAGGGGCCCCCGGGACAATGAGCAGTTCTTC. Its protein product is CASSLRGPRDNEQFF.

The chain couples TRBV10-3 to TRBJ2-5, with D possibly matching TRBD2 (7 bases). Germline values: CDR1 ENHRY, CDR2 SYGVKD. The CDR3 covers 13 residues. Trimming cost V 10 bases and J 11 bases, with 23 bases left between them. CDR3 DNA sequence: TGTGCCACCACAGGGAGGGGGAGTGGTGAGCAGTACTTC. Translating it yields CATTGRGSGEQYF.

This clonotype was seen just once. The chain links TRBV5-6 to TRBJ2-1; D perhaps matches TRBD2 (5 bases). Germline loops: CDR1 SGHDT, CDR2 YYEEEE. This CDR3 contains 12 residues. The germline V and J ends were trimmed by 6 bases and 6 bases, with 10 bases remaining between them. CDR3 DNA sequence: TGTGCCAGCACGAGGACTTTCAATGAGCAGTTCTTC. This sequence encodes CASTRTFNEQFF.

This clonotype showed up just a few times. The gene calls are TRBV10-3 and TRBJ2-5; 10 nucleotides line up with TRBD2. Near its end, the DNA agrees better with TRBJ2-7, so the J call may be wrong. Germline assignment: CDR1 ENHRY and CDR2 SYGVKD. The CDR3 covers 13 residues. The chain's CDR3 is CAIAGTSADEQYF. CDR3 nucleotide sequence: TGTGCCATTGCCGGGACTAGCGCCGACGAGCAGTACTTC.

To note about this clonotype: A junction end diverges from the germline sequence, so it may reflect a read error. The chain uses TRBV14 and TRBJ2-1; maybe TRBD1 (6 bases). This CDR3 has 16 amino acids. Germline V gene lookup returns CDR1 SGHDN and CDR2 FVKESK. The CDR3 loop is CASSQDEAGWDNERFF. In nucleotides, the CDR3 is TGTGCCAGCAGCCAAGATGAGGCGGGCTGGGACAATGAGCGGTTCTTC.

The V call is TRBV5-1, the J call TRBJ2-5, with D unresolved. V dropped 4 bases and J dropped 5 bases, with 9 bases sitting between them. CDR1 is SGHRS, CDR2 YFSETQ, per germline. The CDR3 length is 12 residues. The CDR3 nucleotides read TGCGCCAGCAGCCATCAGAGGGAGACCCAGTACTTC. Translated: CASSHQRETQYF.

This clonotype turned up a few times. This sequence joins TRBV6-1 and TRBJ1-1, with D possibly matching TRBD1 (5 bases). Germline V CDR1 and CDR2: MNHNS, SASEGT. Trimming shortened V by 5 bases and J by 6 bases, and 10 bases separated the two germline ends. This CDR3 has 12 residues. The CDR3 region is CASSLGRAEAFF. CDR3 sequence (DNA): TGTGCCAGCAGTTTGGGCAGGGCTGAAGCTTTCTTT.

A few counts support this clonotype. This chain uses TRBV6-1 with TRBJ2-7; D is unresolved. The CDR3 is made up of 15 amino acids. Germline loops: CDR1 MNHNS, CDR2 SASEGT. The V gene lost 2 bases and the J gene lost 5 bases, with 16 bases spanning the gap. The chain's CDR3 is CASSERASLKDEQYF. DNA for the CDR3: TGTGCCAGCAGTGAACGGGCCAGTCTGAAGGACGAGCAGTACTTC.

The chain joins TRBV11-1 to TRBJ1-1; 8 nucleotides match TRBD1. This CDR3 comprises 13 residues. With 4 bases clipped from V and 10 bases from J, the junction kept 8 bases outside the gene matches. Germline-derived CDR1 and CDR2 are SGHAT and FQDESV (reference sequence). The CDR3 is CASSSKRGTGAFF. In nucleotides, the CDR3 is TGTGCCAGCAGCTCGAAAAGGGGGACAGGAGCTTTCTTT.

This clonotype was picked up a small number of times. This sequence joins TRBV10-3 and TRBJ2-7; no clear D. Germline assignment: CDR1 ENHRY and CDR2 SYGVKD. With 2 bases removed from V and 0 bases from J, the gap between germline ends came to 11 bases. CDR3 size: 15 residues. The chain's CDR3 is CAISEGQSSSYEQYF. For the CDR3, the DNA is TGTGCCATCAGTGAGGGGCAGTCCAGCTCCTACGAGCAGTACTTC.

The V call is TRBV27, the J call TRBJ2-1; D is unresolved. The CDR3 length is 13 residues. Germline V gene data show CDR1 as MNHEY and CDR2 as SMNVEV (reference sequence). V was trimmed by 1 base and J by 3 bases, leaving 4 bases between them. The CDR3 nucleotides read TGTGCCAGCAGTTTATGGCTCTACAATGAGCAGTTCTTC. It codes for CASSLWLYNEQFF.

The chain links TRBV20-1 to TRBJ2-1, with TRBD2 identical over 7 bases. V shed 3 bases and J 0 bases; nucleotides not matched to a gene: 11. CDR1 is DFQATT, CDR2 SNEGSKA, per germline (reference sequence). CDR3 length equals 17 residues. The CDR3, as DNA: TGCAGTGCTAGGGGCCCCACTACTAGCGTCTCCTACAATGAGCAGTTCTTC. This gives the protein CSARGPTTSVSYNEQFF.

The chain links TRBV4-1 to TRBJ2-7, with D hard to call. Trimming shortened V by 4 bases and J by 3 bases, and 10 bases separated the two germline ends. The CDR3 is 13 amino acids. Germline-derived CDR1 and CDR2 are MGHRA and YSYEKL. The CDR3 region is CASSPGPNYEQYF. CDR3 in DNA: TGCGCCAGCAGCCCGGGTCCCAACTACGAGCAGTACTTC.

This clonotype was counted between two and nine times. The V and J genes are TRBV28 and TRBJ2-1; D is perhaps TRBD1 or TRBD2 (5 bases each). V was trimmed by 10 bases and J by 1 base, leaving 11 bases between them. The CDR3 length is 13 residues. The germline V gene has CDR1 MDHEN and CDR2 SYDVKM. CDR3 bases: TGTGCCATCGCAGGGAGATCCTACAATGAGCAGTTCTTC. This codes for CAIAGRSYNEQFF.

The chain links TRBV2 to TRBJ2-3; D gene unclear. Per the germline V gene, CDR1 is SNHLY and CDR2 is FYNNEI. Between the trimmed V and J ends, which lost 3 bases and 4 bases, there was a span of 8 bases. The CDR3 is made up of 13 amino acids. Written as DNA, the CDR3 is TGTGCCAGCAGTGATGAGTTCGCAGATACGCAGTATTTT. Its protein is CASSDEFADTQYF. Full variable domain (remainder filled in from reference TRBV2 and TRBJ2-3): EPEVTQTPSHQVTQMGQEVILRCVPISNHLYFYWYRQILGQKVEFLVSFYNNEISEKSEIFDDQFSVERPDGSNFTLKIRSTKLEDSAMYFCASSDEFADTQYFGPGTRLTVL.

A few counts support this clonotype. This chain connects TRBV5-1 to TRBJ2-1, with TRBD1 matching 10 bases. The V segment lost 3 bases and the J segment 1 base; nucleotides outside the gene matches: 1. Germline CDR1 SGHRS, CDR2 YFSETQ. The CDR3 has 15 amino acids. CDR3 in amino acids: CASSSGQGSYNEQFF. The CDR3 region has the DNA TGCGCCAGCAGCTCGGGACAGGGGTCCTACAATGAGCAGTTCTTC. Complete variable domain (other parts from reference TRBV5-1 and TRBJ2-1): KAGVTQTPRYLIKTRGQQVTLSCSPISGHRSVSWYQQTPGQGLQFLFEYFSETQRNKGNFPGRFSGRQFSNSRSEMNVSTLELGDSALYLCASSSGQGSYNEQFFGPGTRLTVL.

The V and J genes are TRBV20-1 and TRBJ1-4, with TRBD1 identical over 8 bases. CDR3 size: 14 residues. Per the germline V gene, CDR1 is DFQATT and CDR2 is SNEGSKA (reference sequence). Trimming at V came to 6 bases and at J to 5 bases, leaving 8 bases not matched to a gene. Here the CDR3 DNA reads TGCAGTGCCCTGTCAGGGGGCGGCAATGAAAAACTGTTTTTT. It codes for CSALSGGGNEKLFF.

The chain employs TRBV6-2 or TRBV6-3 and TRBJ2-2; no reliable D call. CDR3 size: 14 residues. V was trimmed by 4 bases and J by 6 bases, leaving 12 bases between them. The germline CDR1 and CDR2 sequences are MNHEY and SVGEGT. CDR3 nucleotides: TGTGCCAGCAGTTCTGGGTTCCTGGCCGGGGAGCTGTTTTTT. Encoded protein: CASSSGFLAGELFF.

This clonotype showed up many times. V usage is TRBV5-5 and J usage is TRBJ2-1; unclear D gene. The J call may be faulty, since TRBJ2-7 better matches the DNA end. Germline V CDR1 and CDR2: SGHKS, YYEKEE (reference sequence). CDR3 length: 12 residues. For the CDR3, the DNA is TGTGCCAGCAGCTTGTCCTACAATGAGCAGTACTTC. It encodes CASSLSYNEQYF.

J is TRBJ2-7 and V is TRBV15; D might be TRBD1 or TRBD2, each matching 5 bases. Deletions cut 5 bases from V and 2 bases from J, with 13 bases between. Per germline, CDR1 LNHNV and CDR2 YYDKDF (reference sequence). The CDR3 spans 14 residues. The CDR3 is CATSPRTGPYEQYF. The CDR3 DNA reads as TGTGCCACCAGCCCACGGACGGGACCCTACGAGCAGTACTTC.

This clonotype came up a few times. The rearrangement links TRBV7-2 to TRBJ1-5; TRBD1 agrees at 7 bases. With 3 bases clipped from V and 4 bases from J, the junction kept 15 bases outside the gene matches. The CDR3 length is 18 residues. Germline CDR1 and CDR2: SGHTA and FQGNSA. The CDR3 DNA is TGTGCCAGCAGCTTCGGTGGAGCTCGACAGGGACTAAATCAGCCCCAGCATTTT. Its translation: CASSFGGARQGLNQPQHF. Variable domain in full (rest from reference TRBV7-2 and TRBJ1-5): GAGVSQSPSNKVTEKGKDVELRCDPISGHTALYWYRQSLGQGLEFLIYFQGNSAPDKSGLPSDRFSAERTGGSVSTLTIQRTQQEDSAVYLCASSFGGARQGLNQPQHFGDGTRLSIL.